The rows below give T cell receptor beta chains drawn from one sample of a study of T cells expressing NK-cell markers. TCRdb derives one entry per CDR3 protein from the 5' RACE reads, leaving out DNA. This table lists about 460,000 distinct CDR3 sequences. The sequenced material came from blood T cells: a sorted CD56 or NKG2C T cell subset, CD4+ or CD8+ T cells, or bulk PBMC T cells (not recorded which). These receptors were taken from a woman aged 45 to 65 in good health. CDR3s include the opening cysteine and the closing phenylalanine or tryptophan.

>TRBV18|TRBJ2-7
CASSQSSGEQYF
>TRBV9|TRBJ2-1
CASSLRPNEQFF
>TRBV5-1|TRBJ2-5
CASSSGGQEETQYF
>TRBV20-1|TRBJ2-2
CSARRTSLGLGELFF
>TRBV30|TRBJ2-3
CAWSVQAGVTDTQYF
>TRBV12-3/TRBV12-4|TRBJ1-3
CASSRWTYRSGNTIYF
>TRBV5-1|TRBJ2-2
CASSIQGTGELFF
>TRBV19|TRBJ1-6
CASSKPKPGQPNSPLHF
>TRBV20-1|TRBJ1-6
CSAVGGTRNSPLHF
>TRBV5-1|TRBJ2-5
CASSLGAAGDRETQYF
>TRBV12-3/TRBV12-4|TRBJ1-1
CASRLQMNTEAFF
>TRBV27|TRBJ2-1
CASSPPFSTEQFF
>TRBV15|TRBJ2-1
CATTGTSENEQFF
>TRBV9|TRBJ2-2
CASSAPTSGRATGELFF
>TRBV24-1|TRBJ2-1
CATSDRQASSYNEQFF
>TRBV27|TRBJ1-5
CASSTTGLTQHF
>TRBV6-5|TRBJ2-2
CATTLEANTGELFF
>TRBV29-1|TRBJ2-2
CSAGAGNGELFF
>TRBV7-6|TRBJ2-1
CASSLVVGGSNEQFF
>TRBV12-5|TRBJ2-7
CASGLGIREQYF
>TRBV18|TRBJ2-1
CASSPANEQFF
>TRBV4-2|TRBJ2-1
CASSHGKGGNEQFF
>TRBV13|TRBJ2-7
CASSSLRGQGYEQYF
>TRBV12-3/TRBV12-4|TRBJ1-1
CASRLRGMNTEAFF
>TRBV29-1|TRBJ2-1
CSVEDLKSSYNEQFF